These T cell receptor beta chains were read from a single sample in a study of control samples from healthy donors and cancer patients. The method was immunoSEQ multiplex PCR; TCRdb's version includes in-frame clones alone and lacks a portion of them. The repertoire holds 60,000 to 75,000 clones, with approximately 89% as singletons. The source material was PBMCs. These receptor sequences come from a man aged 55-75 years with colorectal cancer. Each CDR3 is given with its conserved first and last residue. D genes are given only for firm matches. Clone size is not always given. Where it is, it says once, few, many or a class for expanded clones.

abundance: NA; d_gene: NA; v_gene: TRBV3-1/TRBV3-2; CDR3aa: CASSRQGGGTGETQYF
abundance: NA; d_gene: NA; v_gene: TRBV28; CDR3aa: CASASNTGELFF
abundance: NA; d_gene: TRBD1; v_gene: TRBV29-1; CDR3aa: CSVVGPGGSYEQYF
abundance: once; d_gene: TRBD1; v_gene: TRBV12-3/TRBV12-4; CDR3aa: CASRPGGPKVIYF
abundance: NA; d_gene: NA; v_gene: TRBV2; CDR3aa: CASSEVSSGANVLTF
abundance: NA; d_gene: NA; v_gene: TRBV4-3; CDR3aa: CASSQEILVPYNEQFF
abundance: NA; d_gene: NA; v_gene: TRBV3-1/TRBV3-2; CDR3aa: CASRRGEGETQYF
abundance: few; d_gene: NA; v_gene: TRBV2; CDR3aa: CASKDRRNTEAFF
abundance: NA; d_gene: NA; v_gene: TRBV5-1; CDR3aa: CASSPRQTVGEQYF
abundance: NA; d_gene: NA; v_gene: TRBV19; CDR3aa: CASSISEWETQYF
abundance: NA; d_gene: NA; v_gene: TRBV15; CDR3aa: CATSRGWGSGSREQYF
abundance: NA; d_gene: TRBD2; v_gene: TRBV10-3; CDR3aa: CAISGSAGGLYNEQFF
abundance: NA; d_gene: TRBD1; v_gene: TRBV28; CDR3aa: CASSLFPGTGQGGEQYF
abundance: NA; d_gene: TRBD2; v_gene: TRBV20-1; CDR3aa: CSASRPAGGRETQYF
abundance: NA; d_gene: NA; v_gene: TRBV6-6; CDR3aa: CASSSTARGINIQYF
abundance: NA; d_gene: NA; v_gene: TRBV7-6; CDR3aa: CASSLVGGPPRDEQFF
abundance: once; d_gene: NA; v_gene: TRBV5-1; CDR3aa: CASSPSGAYNEQFF
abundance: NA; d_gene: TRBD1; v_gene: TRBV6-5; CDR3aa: CASRLAGGSNQPQHF
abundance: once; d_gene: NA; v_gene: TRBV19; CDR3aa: CASSSTLQETQYF
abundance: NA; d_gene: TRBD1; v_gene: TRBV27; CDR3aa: CASSFSGGEYGYTF
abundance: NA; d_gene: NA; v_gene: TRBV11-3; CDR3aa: CASSVANTEAFF
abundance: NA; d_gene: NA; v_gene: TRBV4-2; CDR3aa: CASSPRGRYEQYF
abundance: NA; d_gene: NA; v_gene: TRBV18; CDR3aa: CASSPLDQPQHF
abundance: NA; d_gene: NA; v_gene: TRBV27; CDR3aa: CASSSRPPGETQYF
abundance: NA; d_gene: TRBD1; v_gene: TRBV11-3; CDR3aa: CASSFRGTGRTEAFF
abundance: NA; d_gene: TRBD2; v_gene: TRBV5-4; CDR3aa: CASSLFDAGDNEQFF
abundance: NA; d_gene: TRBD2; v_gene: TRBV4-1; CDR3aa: CASRDGTSNAETQYF
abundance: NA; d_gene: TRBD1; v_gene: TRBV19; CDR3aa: CASSISRDRAETQYF
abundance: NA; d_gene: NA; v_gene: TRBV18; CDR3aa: CASSPASTDTQYF
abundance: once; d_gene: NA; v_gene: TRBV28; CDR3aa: CASSFGTTSSYEQYF
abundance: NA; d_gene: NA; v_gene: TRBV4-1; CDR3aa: CASSQDQGGGEQFF
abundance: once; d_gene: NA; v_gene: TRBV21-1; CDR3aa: CASRLGPNEKLFF
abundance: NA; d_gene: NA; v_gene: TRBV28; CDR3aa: CASTGAPDNEQFF
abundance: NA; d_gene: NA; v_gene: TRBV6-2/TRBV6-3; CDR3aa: CASSNRQISTDTQYF
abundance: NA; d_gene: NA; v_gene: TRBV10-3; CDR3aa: CAIRAGSGDYGYTF
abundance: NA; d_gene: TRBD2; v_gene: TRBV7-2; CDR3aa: CASSLVHSAGMRYNEQFF
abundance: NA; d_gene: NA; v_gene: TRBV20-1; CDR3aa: CSASNGPSYEQYF
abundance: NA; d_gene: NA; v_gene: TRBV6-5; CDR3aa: CASRWTASGNTIYF
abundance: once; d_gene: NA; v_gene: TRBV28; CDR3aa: CASSSGDSASPLHF
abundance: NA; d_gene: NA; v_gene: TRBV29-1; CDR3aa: CSVENPGFGGYTF
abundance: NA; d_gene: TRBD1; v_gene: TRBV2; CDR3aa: CASSLGQGTSQGAFF
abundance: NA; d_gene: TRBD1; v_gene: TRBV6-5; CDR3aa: CASRATGGGDEQFF